One and the same sample provided the 24 T cell receptor beta chains below, sequenced in a study of shared clonotypes between healthy human individuals. The table came from immunoSEQ multiplex PCR; TCRdb's copy has only in-frame clones and leaves some out. The sample lists over 950,000 clones; 77% were seen once. Sequenced: memory CD4+ T cells from PBMCs. The subset denotes: CD45RA-negative fraction. These receptors originate from a man younger than 30 in good health. Some clones in this sample may be carry-over from other donors' samples.

The chain joins TRBV28 to TRBJ2-3, with 7 bases identical to TRBD2. The CDR3 consists of 15 residues. The V gene's germline CDR1 is MDHEN and CDR2 SYDVKM. Trimming took 8 bases from V and 3 from J; bases not matched to a gene: 11. CDR3 in DNA: TGTGCCAGCCAAAGTCGGCGGGAGACTACAGATACGCAGTATTTT. Translated, it gives CASQSRRETTDTQYF.

This chain uses TRBV2 with TRBJ1-1; maybe TRBD1 (6 bases). CDR1 is SNHLY and CDR2 is FYNNEI in the germline V gene. CDR3 length equals 14 residues. V lost 6 bases to trimming and J lost 4 bases, with 15 bases between them. In DNA form, the CDR3 reads TGTGCCAGCAGAAAAAGGGGGAAGGGCACTGAAGCTTTCTTT. Its protein is CASRKRGKGTEAFF.

The chain is built from TRBV6-6 and TRBJ2-5, with D uncertain. The CDR3 loop spans 15 amino acids. Germline V gives CDR1 MNHNY, CDR2 SVGAGI (reference sequence). The V and J ends lost 6 bases and 2 bases respectively, with 16 bases between them. CDR3 sequence: CASSPVVAGQETQYF. The CDR3 DNA follows: TGTGCCAGCAGCCCCGTTGTGGCAGGACAAGAGACCCAGTACTTC.

The CDR3 DNA reads as TGTGCCAGCAGCTTAGGAGCCAGGGGTTTAGGCACTGAAGCTTTCTTT. Its protein is CASSLGARGLGTEAFF. The V gene is TRBV7-2, the J gene TRBJ1-1; D possibly corresponds to TRBD1 (6 bases). CDR1 is SGHTA, CDR2 FQGNSA, per germline. The CDR3 covers 16 residues. Trimming removed 1 base from V and 4 bases from J, with 16 bases in between.

V and J are TRBV2 and TRBJ1-5, with 7 nucleotides matching TRBD1. V gave up 6 bases and J gave up 6 bases; unmatched junction bases: 8. Germline lookup yields CDR1 SNHLY and CDR2 FYNNEI. The CDR3 contains 14 residues. This chain's CDR3 is CASRDNQGGQPQHF. The CDR3 bases are TGTGCCAGCAGAGATAACCAGGGGGGTCAGCCCCAGCATTTT.

The chain uses TRBV6-5 and TRBJ2-1; tentatively, D is TRBD2 (6 bases). Germline V lookup: CDR1 MNHEY, CDR2 SVGAGI. The CDR3 covers 15 residues. Trimming took off 6 bases at V and 2 bases at J, with 14 bases between the two ends. Here the CDR3 reads CASRKLADPYNEQFF. The CDR3 coding sequence is TGTGCCAGCAGAAAATTAGCGGACCCCTACAATGAGCAGTTCTTC.

The rearrangement joins TRBV18 to TRBJ2-5, with D possibly TRBD1 on 6 matching bases. V was cut by 1 base and J by 7 bases, with 13 bases left in between. The CDR3 covers 14 residues. Germline CDR1 reads KGHSH; CDR2 reads LQKENI. CDR3 residues: CASSPQRQQGTQYF. In DNA, the CDR3 is TGTGCCAGCTCACCACAACGTCAACAGGGGACCCAGTACTTC.

The genes are TRBV7-2 and TRBJ2-7; 9 nucleotides align to TRBD1. Looked up from germline, CDR1 is SGHTA and CDR2 is FQGNSA. CDR3 size: 17 residues. The J segment lost 2 bases and the V segment lost 5 bases, leaving 13 bases of the junction unmatched. CDR3 sequence (DNA): TGTGCCAGCAGCGCATACCTTATCGGACAGGGGACCTACGAGCAGTACTTC. Amino acid sequence: CASSAYLIGQGTYEQYF.

The chain combines TRBV5-4 with TRBJ2-7; 7 nucleotides align to TRBD1. Germline CDR1 reads SGHNT; CDR2 reads YYREEE (reference sequence). This CDR3 is built from 15 residues. V trimming: 5 bases; J trimming: 2 bases; junction bases outside the gene matches: 10. CDR3 DNA sequence: TGTGCCAGCAGTTCGACAGGGAACCCTACCTACGAGCAGTACTTC. Its protein is CASSSTGNPTYEQYF.

The CDR3 bases are TGCGCCAGCAGCTTGGGGGACAGGGTAGGGACTCAGCCCCAGCATTTT. As protein: CASSLGDRVGTQPQHF. V and J are TRBV5-1 and TRBJ1-5; 9 bases line up with TRBD1. The CDR3 is 16 amino acids. With V trimmed by 0 bases and J by 6 bases, 7 bases remained unmatched. Germline V gene lookup returns CDR1 SGHRS and CDR2 YFSETQ.

The sample holds a few counts of this clone. The chain carries TRBV11-2 and TRBJ2-1; 11 bases map to TRBD2. Germline V gene lookup returns CDR1 SGHAT and CDR2 FQNNGV. Germline trimming cut 6 bases from V and 3 bases from J; bases unmatched to any gene: 4. The CDR3 sequence is 15 residues long. CDR3 in amino acids: CASRPGTSGYNEQFF. The DNA of the CDR3 is TGTGCCAGCAGACCCGGGACTAGCGGCTACAATGAGCAGTTCTTC.

This clone occurred once. The rearrangement uses TRBV11-3 and TRBJ2-5, with a weak D call TRBD1 (6 bases). CDR1 and CDR2 (germline): SGHNT, YENEEA. V lost 6 bases, J lost 3 bases, and 14 bases lay in between. The CDR3 runs to 14 residues. This CDR3 is CASSLGAGEETQYF. As DNA, the CDR3 is TGTGCCAGCAGTCTGGGGGCAGGGGAAGAGACCCAGTACTTC.

The rearrangement joins TRBV7-8 to TRBJ1-4; 7 bases align to TRBD1. The CDR3 runs 14 residues. V trimming: 4 bases; J trimming: 5 bases; junction bases outside the gene matches: 4. Looked up from germline, CDR1 is SGHVS and CDR2 is FQNEAQ. CDR3 amino acids: CASSWGQPNEKLFF. CDR3 coding DNA: TGTGCCAGCAGCTGGGGACAGCCAAATGAAAAACTGTTTTTT.

The chain recombines TRBV4-2 with TRBJ2-3, with 11 bases fitting TRBD1. The CDR3 is 15 residues long. The junction had 8 bases not matched to a gene; V was cut back by 3 bases and J by 9 bases. Germline-derived CDR1 and CDR2 are LGHNA and YNFKEQ. CDR3 protein: CASSQAGQGAGTQYF. CDR3 nucleotides: TGTGCCAGCAGCCAGGCTGGACAGGGGGCGGGAACGCAGTATTTT.

This clone came up a few times. Other DNA sequences in the same sample also yield this CDR3. J is TRBJ1-5 and V is TRBV5-6; D remains ambiguous. CDR3 length equals 13 residues. The ends were cut back, 4 bases at V and 5 bases at J, with 10 bases in the middle. Germline lookup yields CDR1 SGHDT and CDR2 YYEEEE. The CDR3 loop is CASSLGPDQPQHF. Written as DNA, the CDR3 is TGTGCCAGCAGCCTAGGACCCGATCAGCCCCAGCATTTT.

This clone was observed once. This chain joins TRBV7-6 and TRBJ1-5; no firm D call. V was clipped by 2 bases and J by 1 base, with 9 bases between them. The CDR3 runs 15 residues. Germline CDR1 reads SGHVS; CDR2 reads FNYEAQ. CDR3 sequence reads: CASSLSFYSNQPQHF. In nucleotides, the CDR3 is TGTGCCAGCAGCTTAAGTTTCTACAGCAATCAGCCCCAGCATTTT.

The V call is TRBV7-8, the J call TRBJ2-3, with 8 bases matching TRBD2. CDR3 size: 18 residues. The germline V gene has CDR1 SGHVS and CDR2 FQNEAQ. After removal of 1 base from V and 2 bases from J, the junction contained 11 bases not matched to a gene. The CDR3 protein is CASSLVGRAGEFTDTQYF. CDR3 sequence (DNA): TGTGCCAGCAGCTTAGTGGGGCGAGCGGGAGAGTTCACAGATACGCAGTATTTT.

This chain connects TRBV2 to TRBJ2-3, with D possibly matching TRBD2 (6 bases). The CDR3 has 12 residues. V dropped 6 bases and J dropped 7 bases, with 11 bases sitting between them. The germline CDR1 and CDR2 sequences are SNHLY and FYNNEI. CDR3 sequence reads: CASRGGVNTQYF. CDR3 nucleotides: TGTGCCAGCAGGGGGGGTGTAAATACGCAGTATTTT.

V is TRBV27 and J is TRBJ2-7; D unclear. Trimming stripped 2 bases from V and 3 bases from J, with 11 bases between. This CDR3 has 14 amino acids. Germline values: CDR1 MNHEY, CDR2 SMNVEV (reference sequence). CDR3 in DNA: TGTGCCAGCAGTTTAAGAGCCACCTACTACGAGCAGTACTTC. Protein product: CASSLRATYYEQYF.

The chain is built from TRBV11-2 and TRBJ2-1, with TRBD2 matching 8 bases. The CDR3 is 15 amino acids. The J segment lost 4 bases and the V segment lost 2 bases, leaving 4 bases of the junction unmatched. CDR1 and CDR2 from the germline V gene are SGHAT and FQNNGV. CDR3 DNA sequence: TGTGCCAGCAGCTTAACTAGCGGCCTATACAATGAGCAGTTCTTC. Its translation is CASSLTSGLYNEQFF.

The chain has TRBV10-3 and TRBJ1-1; D perhaps matches TRBD1 (6 bases). The CDR3 loop spans 14 amino acids. The germline CDR1 and CDR2 sequences are ENHRY and SYGVKD. Deletions cut 6 bases from V and 1 base from J, with 12 bases between. CDR3 DNA: TGTGCCATCAGACAAGACAGGACGAACACTGAAGCTTTCTTT. Protein product: CAIRQDRTNTEAFF.

The chain employs TRBV18 and TRBJ2-3; D is perhaps TRBD1 (7 bases). Germline V lookup: CDR1 KGHSH, CDR2 LQKENI. V lost 4 bases and J 0 bases, leaving 11 bases between the germline ends. The CDR3 spans 15 residues. CDR3: CASSQEGQSTDTQYF. The CDR3 DNA sequence: TGTGCCAGCTCACAGGAGGGACAGAGCACAGATACGCAGTATTTT.

This rearrangement joins TRBV5-6 to TRBJ2-4, with TRBD2 as a possible D gene (5 bases). The ends were cut back, 2 bases at V and 6 bases at J, with 12 bases in the middle. The V gene's germline CDR1 is SGHDT and CDR2 YYEEEE. The CDR3 sequence is 14 residues long. The CDR3 reads CASSFSSGGNIQYF. For the CDR3, the DNA is TGTGCCAGCAGCTTCTCCAGCGGTGGAAACATTCAGTACTTC. The variable domain in full, completed from reference TRBV5-6 and TRBJ2-4, reads DAGVTQSPTHLIKTRGQQVTLRCSPKSGHDTVSWYQQALGQGPQFIFQYYEEEERQRGNFPDRFSGHQFPNYSSELNVNALLLGDSALYLCASSFSSGGNIQYFGAGTRLSVL.

The J gene is TRBJ2-7, the V gene TRBV6-6; 11 bases agree with TRBD2. V was clipped by 2 bases and J by 0 bases; unmatched bases: 3. Germline CDR1 and CDR2: MNHNY and SVGAGI (reference sequence). CDR3 length: 16 amino acids. This CDR3 reads CASSYPLAGASYEQYF. CDR3 sequence (DNA): TGTGCCAGCAGTTACCCACTAGCGGGAGCCTCCTACGAGCAGTACTTC.